This TCR beta chain was sequenced in a study of T-cell memory formation after mild COVID-19. Concerning this clonotype: Its antigen remains unidentified.

The germline V gene has CDR1 DFQATT and CDR2 SNEGSKA (reference sequence). The V segment lost 6 bases and the J segment 3 bases; nucleotides outside the gene matches: 4. The CDR3 has 13 residues. Study-level points and caveats: Second-wave clones that peaked on day 37 lacked confirmed SARS-CoV-2 specificity. Clones that contracted from day 15 to 85 were balanced CD4/CD8, while later expanders leaned CD4+.

TCRdb processed the 5' RACE reads anew with MiXCR; each CDR3 protein has one entry. The sample includes about 320,000 distinct CDR3 sequences, roughly an eighth seen only once; the top ten take about 21%. The chain combines TRBV20-1 with TRBJ1-5; 8 positions agree with TRBD1. The receptor was isolated from a man aged 18 to 30 who had mild COVID-19 (a few samples of this study predate the infection). Cell type and time point are not known. The sample consisted of PBMCs or a T cell subset sorted from them (not recorded which). The CDR3 loop is CSAWTGNNQPQHF. The CDR3 nucleotides are TGCAGTGCATGGACAGGGAACAATCAGCCCCAGCATTTT.